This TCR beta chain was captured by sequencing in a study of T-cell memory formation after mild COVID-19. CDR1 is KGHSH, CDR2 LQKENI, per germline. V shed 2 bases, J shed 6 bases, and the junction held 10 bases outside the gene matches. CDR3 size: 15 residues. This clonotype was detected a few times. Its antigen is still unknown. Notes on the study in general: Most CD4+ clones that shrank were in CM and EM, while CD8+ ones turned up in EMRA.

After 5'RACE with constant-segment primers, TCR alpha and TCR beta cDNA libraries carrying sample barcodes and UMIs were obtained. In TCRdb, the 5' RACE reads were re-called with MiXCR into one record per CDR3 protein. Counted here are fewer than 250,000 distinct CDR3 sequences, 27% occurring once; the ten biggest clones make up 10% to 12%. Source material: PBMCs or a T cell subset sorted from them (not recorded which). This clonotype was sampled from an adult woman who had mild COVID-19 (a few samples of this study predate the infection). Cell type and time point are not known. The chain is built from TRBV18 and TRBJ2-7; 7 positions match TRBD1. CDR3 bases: TGTGCCAGCTCACCAAGGGACAGTCCCGGGGTCGAGCAGTACTTC. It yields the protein CASSPRDSPGVEQYF.